This is a list of T cell receptor beta chains from one sample in a study of Tregs in tolerant kidney transplant recipients. Method: immunoSEQ multiplex PCR; TCRdb's copy keeps in-frame clones and lacks some. The profile shows about 100,000 clones, nearly 90% of them singletons. The sample in question was CD4+ T cells from blood, obtained before the transplant. The receptors were gathered from a human donor who received a combined kidney and bone marrow transplant. The CDR3 runs from the conserved cysteine through the conserved F or W. The D gene is left open where the match is weak. Size is omitted from some rows. Given values are once, few, many or a class for expanded clones.

V gene: TRBV5-4; clone size: NA; D gene: NA; J gene: TRBJ2-2; CDR3 DNA: TGTGCCAGCAGCTTGGACCCGGGGTACACCGGGGAGCTGTTTTTT; CDR3 protein: CASSLDPGYTGELFF
V gene: TRBV11-2; clone size: NA; D gene: TRBD1; J gene: TRBJ1-6; CDR3 DNA: TGTGCCAGCAGCCTCGGACAGGGGAGAACACCCCTCCACTTT; CDR3 protein: CASSLGQGRTPLHF
V gene: TRBV6-1; clone size: NA; D gene: NA; J gene: TRBJ2-2; CDR3 DNA: TGTGCCAGCAGTGAAGCCCCTTTAGGGACATCTCCCGTCGAGCTGTTTTTT; CDR3 protein: CASSEAPLGTSPVELFF
V gene: TRBV10-2; clone size: NA; D gene: TRBD1; J gene: TRBJ2-7; CDR3 DNA: TGCGCCAGCAACCCCGGGCAGGGGGCCGTGTACGAGCAGTACTTC; CDR3 protein: CASNPGQGAVYEQYF
V gene: TRBV7-8; clone size: few; D gene: NA; J gene: TRBJ2-7; CDR3 DNA: TGTGCCAGCAGCCCGCAGGGAGGCGAGCAGTACTTC; CDR3 protein: CASSPQGGEQYF
V gene: TRBV19; clone size: NA; D gene: NA; J gene: TRBJ1-1; CDR3 DNA: TGTGCCAGTAGGAGACAGAACACTGAAGCTTTCTTT; CDR3 protein: CASRRQNTEAFF
V gene: TRBV7-2; clone size: NA; D gene: NA; J gene: TRBJ1-1; CDR3 DNA: TGTGCCAGCAGCTTCACCTATCTGAACACTGAAGCTTTCTTT; CDR3 protein: CASSFTYLNTEAFF
V gene: TRBV30; clone size: NA; D gene: NA; J gene: TRBJ1-2; CDR3 DNA: TGTGCCTGGAGCGCCAGATTGACAGGAGGACGTAACTATGGCTACACCTTC; CDR3 protein: CAWSARLTGGRNYGYTF
V gene: TRBV28; clone size: NA; D gene: TRBD1; J gene: TRBJ1-2; CDR3 DNA: TGTGCCAGCAGTTTAGGACAGGGGGATGGCTACACCTTC; CDR3 protein: CASSLGQGDGYTF
V gene: TRBV5-4; clone size: NA; D gene: TRBD1; J gene: TRBJ1-4; CDR3 DNA: TGTGCCAGCAGCCCCGGGACAGCGGCTAATGAAAAACTGTTTTTT; CDR3 protein: CASSPGTAANEKLFF
V gene: TRBV1; clone size: NA; D gene: NA; J gene: TRBJ2-1; CDR3 DNA: TGCACCAGCAGCCAAGATCTTCGACTCGGTGGGTGCCAGTTCTTC; CDR3 protein: CTSSQDLRLGGCQFF
V gene: TRBV19; clone size: once; D gene: NA; J gene: TRBJ1-2; CDR3 DNA: TGTGCCAGTAGTATAGATTACAGGGCAGGGGGCTACACCTTC; CDR3 protein: CASSIDYRAGGYTF
V gene: TRBV2; clone size: NA; D gene: NA; J gene: TRBJ2-5; CDR3 DNA: TGTGCCACCCGGGACACGGTAGTAGAGACCCAGTACTTC; CDR3 protein: CATRDTVVETQYF
V gene: TRBV5-1; clone size: once; D gene: TRBD2; J gene: TRBJ2-2; CDR3 DNA: TGCGCCAGCAGCGACCAGCGGGAGGGGGTCGGGGAGCTGTTTTTT; CDR3 protein: CASSDQREGVGELFF
V gene: TRBV9; clone size: NA; D gene: NA; J gene: TRBJ2-1; CDR3 DNA: TGTGCCAGCAGCCCCCTAGGCCTAGCGCTCTACAATGAGCAGTTCTTC; CDR3 protein: CASSPLGLALYNEQFF
V gene: TRBV7-8; clone size: NA; D gene: NA; J gene: TRBJ1-1; CDR3 DNA: TGTGCCAGCAGCCCATGGGGGGGGGTTTGGGAAGCTTTCTTT; CDR3 protein: CASSPWGGVWEAFF
V gene: TRBV28; clone size: NA; D gene: TRBD1; J gene: TRBJ1-2; CDR3 DNA: TGTGCCAGCAGTCCTCCTGGACAGGGAGGCGCAGGCTACACCTTC; CDR3 protein: CASSPPGQGGAGYTF
V gene: TRBV7-2; clone size: NA; D gene: TRBD1; J gene: TRBJ1-5; CDR3 DNA: TGTGCCAGCAGCTTTGACAGGGGTAGCAATCAGCCCCAGCATTTT; CDR3 protein: CASSFDRGSNQPQHF
V gene: TRBV10-1; clone size: NA; D gene: TRBD1; J gene: TRBJ1-6; CDR3 DNA: TGCGCCAGCAGTGAGTCGATGGCAGGGGGTTCACCCCTCCACTTT; CDR3 protein: CASSESMAGGSPLHF
V gene: TRBV5-4; clone size: NA; D gene: TRBD1; J gene: TRBJ1-2; CDR3 DNA: TGTGCCAGCACGGGACAGGGGGTAGAAGGCTACACCTTC; CDR3 protein: CASTGQGVEGYTF
V gene: TRBV6-6; clone size: NA; D gene: NA; J gene: TRBJ1-1; CDR3 DNA: TGTGCCAGCAGTCGAACGGACAGCGTGAACACTGAAGCTTTCTTT; CDR3 protein: CASSRTDSVNTEAFF
V gene: TRBV6-1; clone size: NA; D gene: TRBD2; J gene: TRBJ2-1; CDR3 DNA: TGTGCCATTACGACTAGCGGGAGGCACAATGAGCAGTTCTTC; CDR3 protein: CAITTSGRHNEQFF
V gene: TRBV5-4; clone size: NA; D gene: TRBD2; J gene: TRBJ2-5; CDR3 DNA: TGTGCCAGCAGCCAGGGAGGGCAGAGGGAAGAGGAGACCCAGTACTTC; CDR3 protein: CASSQGGQREEETQYF
V gene: TRBV28; clone size: NA; D gene: NA; J gene: TRBJ1-2; CDR3 DNA: TGTGCCAGCAGTCCGTCCGGCGGCTATGGCTACACCTTC; CDR3 protein: CASSPSGGYGYTF
V gene: TRBV19; clone size: NA; D gene: TRBD1; J gene: TRBJ2-7; CDR3 DNA: TGTGCCAGTACCAGGGGGTACCGGGACACTCCCTACGAGCAGTACTTC; CDR3 protein: CASTRGYRDTPYEQYF
V gene: TRBV5-1; clone size: NA; D gene: TRBD1; J gene: TRBJ1-1; CDR3 DNA: TGCGCCAGCAGCGGTGACAGGGTACGCACTGAAGCTTTCTTT; CDR3 protein: CASSGDRVRTEAFF
V gene: TRBV4-1; clone size: NA; D gene: NA; J gene: TRBJ1-5; CDR3 DNA: TGCGCCAGCAGCCAAGAGGCGGGTGGCGTATTGCAGCCCCAGCATTTT; CDR3 protein: CASSQEAGGVLQPQHF
V gene: TRBV7-2; clone size: NA; D gene: NA; J gene: TRBJ1-4; CDR3 DNA: TGTGCCAGCAGCCCCCAGGGGAGTGAAAAACTGTTTTTT; CDR3 protein: CASSPQGSEKLFF
V gene: TRBV6-1; clone size: NA; D gene: TRBD1; J gene: TRBJ1-1; CDR3 DNA: TGTGCCAGCAGGGACAGGGGCTTGAACACTGAAGCTTTCTTT; CDR3 protein: CASRDRGLNTEAFF
V gene: TRBV7-9; clone size: NA; D gene: NA; J gene: TRBJ1-2; CDR3 DNA: TGTGCCAGCAGCCAGACCTCGCGGGGCCCTAACTATGGCTACACCTTC; CDR3 protein: CASSQTSRGPNYGYTF
V gene: TRBV4-1; clone size: NA; D gene: NA; J gene: TRBJ2-1; CDR3 DNA: TGCGCCAGCAGCCGTAAAGGACAGTCACTCTACAATGAGCAGTTCTTC; CDR3 protein: CASSRKGQSLYNEQFF
V gene: TRBV6-5; clone size: NA; D gene: TRBD1; J gene: TRBJ1-2; CDR3 DNA: TGTGCCAGCAGTTACGCCGGGACAGGCGCCTATGGCTACACCTTC; CDR3 protein: CASSYAGTGAYGYTF
V gene: TRBV11-3; clone size: NA; D gene: NA; J gene: TRBJ1-3; CDR3 DNA: TGTGCCAGCAGCTTAGGTCCGGGTTCTGGAAACACCATATATTTT; CDR3 protein: CASSLGPGSGNTIYF
V gene: TRBV29-1; clone size: NA; D gene: TRBD1; J gene: TRBJ2-2; CDR3 DNA: TGCAGCGCCCTACAGGGGACAGCCGGGGAGCTGTTTTTT; CDR3 protein: CSALQGTAGELFF
V gene: TRBV29-1; clone size: NA; D gene: TRBD2; J gene: TRBJ2-5; CDR3 DNA: TGCAGCGTTATGGGAAGGGTTGGGAGGGGAGAGACCCAGTACTTC; CDR3 protein: CSVMGRVGRGETQYF
V gene: TRBV7-9; clone size: NA; D gene: NA; J gene: TRBJ2-1; CDR3 DNA: TGTGCCAGCAGCTTGAGCTCCTACAATGAGCAGTTCTTC; CDR3 protein: CASSLSSYNEQFF
V gene: TRBV7-9; clone size: NA; D gene: TRBD1; J gene: TRBJ1-5; CDR3 DNA: TGTGCCACTGGACAGGGAGATCAGCCCCAGCATTTT; CDR3 protein: CATGQGDQPQHF
V gene: TRBV9; clone size: few; D gene: NA; J gene: TRBJ1-2; CDR3 DNA: TGTGCCAGCAGCGTAGGATCTGTGGACACCCAAAGCTATGGCTACACCTTC; CDR3 protein: CASSVGSVDTQSYGYTF
V gene: TRBV6-4; clone size: few; D gene: TRBD1; J gene: TRBJ1-5; CDR3 DNA: TGTGCCAGCAGAGTGGGAGCAGACAGGGTTCGCATGCGTGGCAATCAGCCCCAGCATTTT; CDR3 protein: CASRVGADRVRMRGNQPQHF
V gene: TRBV6-5; clone size: NA; D gene: NA; J gene: TRBJ2-2; CDR3 DNA: TGTGCCAGCGGACGACAGACGAACACCGGGGAGCTGTTTTTT; CDR3 protein: CASGRQTNTGELFF
V gene: TRBV11-2; clone size: few; D gene: TRBD1; J gene: TRBJ1-2; CDR3 DNA: TGTGCCAGCAGCCGGGACAGGACCCTTTCCACCTTC; CDR3 protein: CASSRDRTLSTF
V gene: TRBV4-1; clone size: NA; D gene: NA; J gene: TRBJ1-6; CDR3 DNA: TGCGCCAGCAGCCAAGCCAGGGGCTATAATTCACCCCTCCACTTT; CDR3 protein: CASSQARGYNSPLHF
V gene: TRBV6-5; clone size: NA; D gene: TRBD2; J gene: TRBJ2-1; CDR3 DNA: TGTGCCAGCAGTTACACCAGCGGGGGGGCCTACAATGAGCAGTTCTTC; CDR3 protein: CASSYTSGGAYNEQFF
V gene: TRBV9; clone size: NA; D gene: TRBD2; J gene: TRBJ2-3; CDR3 DNA: TGTGCCAGCAGCGGGGGACTAGCGAGAGATACGCAGTATTTT; CDR3 protein: CASSGGLARDTQYF
V gene: TRBV19; clone size: NA; D gene: TRBD2; J gene: TRBJ2-7; CDR3 DNA: TGTGCCAGCCAGACTAGCGGCACCTACGAGCAGTACTTC; CDR3 protein: CASQTSGTYEQYF
V gene: TRBV5-1; clone size: few; D gene: TRBD1; J gene: TRBJ2-5; CDR3 DNA: TGCGCCAGCAGCCCTGGTGGGACAGGGGGCCAAGAGACCCAGTACTTC; CDR3 protein: CASSPGGTGGQETQYF
V gene: TRBV7-7; clone size: NA; D gene: NA; J gene: TRBJ2-3; CDR3 DNA: TGTGCCAGCAGCCCCCTTCTGGATACGCAGTATTTT; CDR3 protein: CASSPLLDTQYF
V gene: TRBV7-8; clone size: NA; D gene: NA; J gene: TRBJ2-7; CDR3 DNA: TGTGCCAGCAGCTTAGCGCACCTTGGGGGCAGAAGGTACTTC; CDR3 protein: CASSLAHLGGRRYF
V gene: TRBV4-2; clone size: NA; D gene: TRBD2; J gene: TRBJ2-7; CDR3 DNA: TGTGCCAGCAGCCGACTTAGCGGGGACAAGTACGAGCAGTACTTC; CDR3 protein: CASSRLSGDKYEQYF
V gene: TRBV6-1; clone size: NA; D gene: NA; J gene: TRBJ2-7; CDR3 DNA: TGTGCCAGCAGTGCCCAACAGGCAGGGAGGTACGAGCAGTACTTC; CDR3 protein: CASSAQQAGRYEQYF
V gene: TRBV29-1; clone size: NA; D gene: NA; J gene: TRBJ2-3; CDR3 DNA: TGCAGCCTTCAGCCCGGGAGCACAGATACGCAGTATTTT; CDR3 protein: CSLQPGSTDTQYF
V gene: TRBV5-4; clone size: NA; D gene: NA; J gene: TRBJ1-1; CDR3 DNA: TGTGCCAGCAGCCTGAAGGACAGAAGGACTGAAGCTTTCTTT; CDR3 protein: CASSLKDRRTEAFF
V gene: TRBV5-1; clone size: NA; D gene: TRBD2; J gene: TRBJ2-5; CDR3 DNA: TGCGCCACCTCTACGGGGGGGCGAGGCCAGGAGACCCAGTACTTC; CDR3 protein: CATSTGGRGQETQYF
V gene: TRBV4-3; clone size: NA; D gene: NA; J gene: TRBJ2-7; CDR3 DNA: TGCGCCAGCAGCCAAGGACTCTACTACGAGCAGTACTTC; CDR3 protein: CASSQGLYYEQYF
V gene: TRBV27; clone size: NA; D gene: NA; J gene: TRBJ2-2; CDR3 DNA: TGTGCCAGCAGACTAGCATTCGGGGAGCTGTTTTTT; CDR3 protein: CASRLAFGELFF
V gene: TRBV10-2; clone size: NA; D gene: TRBD2; J gene: TRBJ2-1; CDR3 DNA: TGCGCCAGCACCGTAGCGGGGGGGCGCAATGAGCAGTTCTTC; CDR3 protein: CASTVAGGRNEQFF
V gene: TRBV18; clone size: once; D gene: NA; J gene: TRBJ1-1; CDR3 DNA: TGTGCCAGCTCACCCGGCAGGGACACTGAAGCTTTCTTT; CDR3 protein: CASSPGRDTEAFF